The rows below give T cell receptor beta chains drawn from one sample of a study of CD8 T cells in Susac syndrome. Each CDR3 protein is one row after TCRdb ran MiXCR on the immunoSEQ multiplex PCR reads. The sample contains about 180,000 distinct CDR3 sequences, 94% of which appear only once. Sequences were obtained from CD4+ T cells from PBMCs. All receptors derive from a human donor with Susac syndrome. CDR3s include the opening cysteine and the closing phenylalanine or tryptophan. D genes are given only for firm matches. Only part of the rows carry a size: once, few, many, or a class if the clone is expanded.

cdr3_length,d_call,v_call,clone_size,j_call,cdr3_nt,cdr3_aa
16,TRBD2,TRBV5-1,-,TRBJ2-7,TGCGCCAGCAGCTCAATGGTAGCGGGGATCACCTACGAGCAGTACTTC,CASSSMVAGITYEQYF
16,-,TRBV3-1,-,TRBJ2-7,TGTGCCAGCAGCCGCTCTGCCGGGGGCCGCACCTACGAGCAGTACTTC,CASSRSAGGRTYEQYF
14,TRBD2,TRBV5-4,once,TRBJ2-1,TGTGCCAGCAGCTTACCTAGCGGGGGGAATGAGCAGTTCTTC,CASSLPSGGNEQFF
11,-,TRBV29-1,-,TRBJ2-5,TGCAGCGTTCGAGGGTGGGAGACCCAGTACTTC,CSVRGWETQYF
12,-,TRBV5-4,-,TRBJ2-7,TGTGCCAGCAGCTCCAACTCCTACGAGCAGTACTTC,CASSSNSYEQYF
14,-,TRBV27,-,TRBJ1-5,TGTGCCAGCAGTCTAGCTGGTAGCAATCAGCCCCAGCATTTT,CASSLAGSNQPQHF
15,TRBD2,TRBV30,-,TRBJ2-1,TGTGCCTGGAGTGTAGCGGGGACCCTCAACAATGAGCAGTTCTTC,CAWSVAGTLNNEQFF
12,-,TRBV7-2,-,TRBJ2-1,TGTGCCAGCAGCCGCAATCGGGATGAGCAGTTCTTC,CASSRNRDEQFF
15,TRBD1,TRBV6-5,-,TRBJ2-5,TGTGCCAGCAGTTACGACAGGGCCACCCAAGAGACCCAGTACTTC,CASSYDRATQETQYF
12,-,TRBV5-1,few,TRBJ2-7,TGCGCCAGCAGCGCGGACACGTACGAGCAGTACTTC,CASSADTYEQYF
14,-,TRBV6-5,-,TRBJ2-7,TGTGCCAGCAGTAAAAACCGGGACACCTACGAGCAGTACTTC,CASSKNRDTYEQYF
14,-,TRBV5-4,-,TRBJ2-7,TGTGCCAGCAGCTTGACCGGGAGCTCCTACGAGCAGTACTTC,CASSLTGSSYEQYF
13,-,TRBV12-3/TRBV12-4,-,TRBJ2-7,TGTGCCAGCAGGCCCGGACAGACCTACGAGCAGTACTTC,CASRPGQTYEQYF
16,-,TRBV20-1,-,TRBJ1-6,TGCAGTGCTAGAGATCACGGGCAGGGAGCGAGTTCACCCCTCCACTTT,CSARDHGQGASSPLHF
11,TRBD1,TRBV29-1,-,TRBJ1-1,TGCAGCGCTGGACAGGGGAGTGAAGCTTTCTTT,CSAGQGSEAFF
15,-,TRBV18,-,TRBJ2-5,TGTGCCAGCTCACCACCACGACGGTGGGGTGAGACCCAGTACTTC,CASSPPRRWGETQYF
14,TRBD1,TRBV6-5,-,TRBJ2-7,TGTGCCAGCAGCGTGGACAGGTCCTCCTACGAGCAGTACTTC,CASSVDRSSYEQYF
14,-,TRBV29-1,-,TRBJ2-3,TGCAGCGTTGGGGCAGGGGATGTCACAGATACGCAGTATTTT,CSVGAGDVTDTQYF
14,-,TRBV9,-,TRBJ2-2,TGTGCCAGCAGGCCAGGAGCGAACACCGGGGAGCTGTTTTTT,CASRPGANTGELFF
13,TRBD1,TRBV9,-,TRBJ2-2,TGTGCCAGCGCAGGGGGAGACACCGGGGAGCTGTTTTTT,CASAGGDTGELFF
15,-,TRBV20-1,-,TRBJ1-5,TGCAGTGCTAGTCGACAGGCGGATAGCAATCAGCCCCAGCATTTT,CSASRQADSNQPQHF
15,-,TRBV29-1,-,TRBJ2-5,TGCAGCGTTGATGAGGGGATGGGGGTGGGCGAGACCCAGTACTTC,CSVDEGMGVGETQYF
15,-,TRBV20-1,-,TRBJ1-6,TGCAGTGCTAGAAAGGACACGAACTATAATTCACCCCTCCACTTT,CSARKDTNYNSPLHF
17,TRBD1,TRBV20-1,once,TRBJ2-5,TGCAGTGCTAGAGTCCGGGACAGGGGTTCTTTAGGAGAGACCCAGTACTTC,CSARVRDRGSLGETQYF
12,-,TRBV20-1,-,TRBJ1-6,TGCAGTGCTAGAGGTTGGGATTCACCCCTCCACTTT,CSARGWDSPLHF
14,-,TRBV29-1,-,TRBJ2-1,TGCAGCCTAAACGGGGGGCATTCAGACAATGAGCAGTTCTTC,CSLNGGHSDNEQFF
12,-,TRBV9,-,TRBJ2-4,TGTGCCAGCAGCGTAGCCGAAGGCATTCAGTACTTC,CASSVAEGIQYF
14,-,TRBV5-4,-,TRBJ2-1,TGTGCCAGCAGCCCCGGGCCCTCCGACAATGAGCAGTTCTTC,CASSPGPSDNEQFF
15,TRBD1,TRBV18,-,TRBJ2-7,TGTGCCAGCTCACCCCCGAGACAGGGGGCCCACGAGCAGTACTTC,CASSPPRQGAHEQYF
16,-,TRBV4-3,once,TRBJ2-1,TGCGCCAGCAGCCAGTCAGCGGTGGCCATAAACAATGAGCAGTTCTTC,CASSQSAVAINNEQFF
13,-,TRBV10-3,-,TRBJ2-7,TGTGCCACGATCCCGGACGGCTCCTACGAGCAGTACTTC,CATIPDGSYEQYF
13,TRBD1,TRBV25-1,-,TRBJ2-7,TGTGCCAGCAGTCAACAGGGGACCTACGAGCAGTACTTC,CASSQQGTYEQYF
14,-,TRBV4-1,-,TRBJ2-3,TGCGCCAGCAGCCAAGACCCCTATGGAAGGACGCAGTATTTT,CASSQDPYGRTQYF
11,TRBD1,TRBV29-1,-,TRBJ1-2,TGCAGCTCAGGGGGCGCGGATGGCTACACCTTC,CSSGGADGYTF
14,TRBD2,TRBV7-9,-,TRBJ2-2,TGTGCCAGCAGACCTAGCGGGGGCACCGGGGAGCTGTTTTTT,CASRPSGGTGELFF
13,-,TRBV19,-,TRBJ1-1,TGTGCCACTATGGAACAGTCGGTCACTGAAGCTTTCTTT,CATMEQSVTEAFF
12,-,TRBV6-5,-,TRBJ1-2,TGTGCCAGCAGTTACGATAACTATGGCTACACCTTC,CASSYDNYGYTF
13,-,TRBV9,-,TRBJ2-3,TGTGCCAGCAGCCCCCTCCTTACAGATACGCAGTATTTT,CASSPLLTDTQYF
13,-,TRBV5-1,-,TRBJ1-5,TGCGCCAGCAGCCTGACACCGAACCAGCCCCAGCATTTT,CASSLTPNQPQHF
15,TRBD1,TRBV6-5,-,TRBJ1-2,TGTGCCAGCAGTTACTCCGCCGACAGGGGGGGTGGCTACACCTTC,CASSYSADRGGGYTF
15,TRBD1,TRBV2,-,TRBJ2-7,TGTGCCAGCAGTGCGACAGGGGGCCCTTTCTACGAGCAGTACTTC,CASSATGGPFYEQYF
11,-,TRBV29-1,-,TRBJ2-7,TGCAGCGTTGTCGTGGGCTACGAGCAGTACTTC,CSVVVGYEQYF
12,TRBD2,TRBV20-1,-,TRBJ2-7,TGCAGTGCTGGCCCGGGGGGGTTTCAGCAGTACTTC,CSAGPGGFQQYF
11,-,TRBV2,-,TRBJ2-5,TGTGCCAGCAAACGCCGGGAGACCCAGTACTTC,CASKRRETQYF
12,-,TRBV19,-,TRBJ2-3,TGTGCCAGTAAAGGGGACACAGATACGCAGTATTTT,CASKGDTDTQYF